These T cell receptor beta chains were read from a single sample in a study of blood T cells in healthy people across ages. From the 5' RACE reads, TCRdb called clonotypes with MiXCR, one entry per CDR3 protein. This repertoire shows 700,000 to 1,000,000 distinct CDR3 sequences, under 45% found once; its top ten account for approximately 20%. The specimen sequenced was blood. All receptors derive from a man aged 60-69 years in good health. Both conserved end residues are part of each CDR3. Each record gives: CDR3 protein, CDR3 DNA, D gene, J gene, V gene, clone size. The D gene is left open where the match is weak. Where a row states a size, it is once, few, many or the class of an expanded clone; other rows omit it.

CDR3: CASSAGTYNEQFF
DNA: TGTGCCAGCAGCGCTGGGACCTACAATGAGCAGTTCTTC
D: NA
J: TRBJ2-1
V: TRBV13
size: NA

CDR3: CATSRDIFDGELFF
DNA: TGTGCCACCAGCAGAGATATTTTCGACGGGGAGCTGTTTTTT
D: NA
J: TRBJ2-2
V: TRBV15
size: NA

CDR3: CASSFDRVDYGYTF
DNA: TGTGCCAGCAGTTTCGACAGGGTAGATTATGGCTACACCTTC
D: TRBD1
J: TRBJ1-2
V: TRBV12-3/TRBV12-4
size: NA

CDR3: CASREAGTAKNIQYF
DNA: TGTGCCAGCCGTGAAGCGGGGACAGCCAAAAACATTCAGTACTTC
D: TRBD2
J: TRBJ2-4
V: TRBV6-1
size: NA

CDR3: CASSQGPWVVNGNEQFF
DNA: TGTGCCAGCAGCCAAGGCCCCTGGGTAGTTAATGGGAATGAGCAGTTCTTC
D: NA
J: TRBJ2-1
V: TRBV3-1
size: NA

CDR3: CASSQLGSSYNEQFF
DNA: TGTGCCAGCAGCCAACTCGGGAGCTCCTACAATGAGCAGTTCTTC
D: NA
J: TRBJ2-1
V: TRBV3-1
size: NA

CDR3: CASSQTSLDEQYF
DNA: TGTGCCAGCAGCCAGACTAGTCTCGACGAGCAGTACTTC
D: NA
J: TRBJ2-7
V: TRBV7-3
size: NA

CDR3: CASTRRAVETQYF
DNA: TGTGCCAGCACCCGCCGGGCAGTGGAGACCCAGTACTTC
D: NA
J: TRBJ2-5
V: TRBV12-3/TRBV12-4
size: few

CDR3: CASSLNSFGETQYF
DNA: TGCGCCAGCAGCTTAAATTCTTTCGGGGAGACCCAGTACTTC
D: NA
J: TRBJ2-5
V: TRBV5-1
size: NA

CDR3: CASSFRQDEETQYF
DNA: TGTGCCAGCAGCTTTAGACAGGACGAAGAGACCCAGTACTTC
D: NA
J: TRBJ2-5
V: TRBV7-8
size: NA

CDR3: CASSLSGTNTDTQYF
DNA: TGTGCCAGCAGCTTATCCGGGACAAACACAGATACGCAGTATTTT
D: NA
J: TRBJ2-3
V: TRBV7-2
size: NA

CDR3: CASSFDRATNTEAFF
DNA: TGTGCCAGCAGTTTTGACAGGGCCACGAACACTGAAGCTTTCTTT
D: TRBD1
J: TRBJ1-1
V: TRBV12-3/TRBV12-4
size: NA

CDR3: CSASDRLASSDTQYF
DNA: TGCAGTGCTAGCGATAGACTAGCGAGTTCAGATACGCAGTATTTT
D: TRBD2
J: TRBJ2-3
V: TRBV20-1
size: NA

CDR3: CASSQAGRTSSDEQYF
DNA: TGTGCCAGCAGCCAAGCAGGCAGGACTAGCTCCGACGAGCAGTACTTC
D: TRBD2
J: TRBJ2-7
V: TRBV14
size: NA

CDR3: CASSTDRLNEKLFF
DNA: TGCGCCAGCAGCACGGACAGGCTTAATGAAAAACTGTTTTTT
D: TRBD1
J: TRBJ1-4
V: TRBV4-1
size: NA

CDR3: CASTPAPSFYEQYF
DNA: TGTGCCAGCACCCCGGCCCCTAGCTTCTACGAGCAGTACTTC
D: NA
J: TRBJ2-7
V: TRBV6-5
size: NA

CDR3: CASSPSDRDSYGYTF
DNA: TGTGCCAGCAGTCCGTCGGACAGGGACAGCTATGGCTACACCTTC
D: TRBD1
J: TRBJ1-2
V: TRBV6-2/TRBV6-3
size: NA

CDR3: CASSGFSAGPYEQYF
DNA: TGTGCCAGCTCTGGGTTCTCCGCGGGTCCCTACGAGCAGTACTTC
D: NA
J: TRBJ2-7
V: TRBV28
size: NA

CDR3: CASSRDWGSSYEQYF
DNA: TGTGCCAGCAGCCGCGACTGGGGCAGCTCCTACGAGCAGTACTTC
D: NA
J: TRBJ2-7
V: TRBV14
size: NA

CDR3: CASSQDLRLAGATDTQYF
DNA: TGCGCCAGCAGCCAAGATCTTCGTCTAGCGGGGGCCACAGATACGCAGTATTTT
D: TRBD2
J: TRBJ2-3
V: TRBV4-3
size: NA

CDR3: CSARDGRPKNEQFF
DNA: TGCAGTGCTAGGGACGGACGGCCGAAGAATGAGCAGTTCTTC
D: NA
J: TRBJ2-1
V: TRBV20-1
size: once

CDR3: CASSRTLQGARPQNTEAFF
DNA: TGCGCCAGCAGCCGAACCTTACAGGGGGCGAGGCCCCAGAACACTGAAGCTTTCTTT
D: TRBD1
J: TRBJ1-1
V: TRBV4-3
size: NA

CDR3: CASIATGGANYGYTF
DNA: TGTGCCAGCATTGCCACAGGGGGCGCGAACTATGGCTACACCTTC
D: TRBD1
J: TRBJ1-2
V: TRBV12-3/TRBV12-4
size: few

CDR3: CASSFGTGVQGGYGYTF
DNA: TGTGCCAGCAGCTTCGGGACTGGGGTACAGGGCGGATATGGCTACACCTTC
D: NA
J: TRBJ1-2
V: TRBV7-9
size: once

CDR3: CASSGAGVYGYTF
DNA: TGTGCCAGCAGCGGGGCAGGAGTCTATGGCTACACCTTC
D: NA
J: TRBJ1-2
V: TRBV11-2
size: NA

CDR3: CASTKDTHNEQFF
DNA: TGTGCCAGCACCAAAGACACCCACAATGAGCAGTTCTTC
D: NA
J: TRBJ2-1
V: TRBV11-2
size: NA

CDR3: CASSVDGGQGYEQYF
DNA: TGTGCCAGCAGCGTAGATGGGGGACAGGGCTACGAGCAGTACTTC
D: TRBD1
J: TRBJ2-7
V: TRBV9
size: few

CDR3: CASSQGVHSYEQYF
DNA: TGTGCCAGCAGCCAAGGGGTGCACTCCTACGAGCAGTACTTC
D: NA
J: TRBJ2-7
V: TRBV3-1
size: few

CDR3: CASSQLLAGGPRTYNEQFF
DNA: TGCGCCAGCAGCCAATTACTAGCGGGGGGGCCTCGCACCTACAATGAGCAGTTCTTC
D: TRBD2
J: TRBJ2-1
V: TRBV4-1
size: many

CDR3: CASSTRSGTGITDTQYF
DNA: TGTGCCAGCAGCACCCGATCCGGGACAGGGATCACAGATACGCAGTATTTT
D: TRBD1
J: TRBJ2-3
V: TRBV3-1
size: NA

CDR3: CASSLNLLAGDQETQYF
DNA: TGTGCCAGCAGCTTAAACCTACTAGCGGGGGATCAAGAGACCCAGTACTTC
D: TRBD2
J: TRBJ2-5
V: TRBV11-2
size: few

CDR3: CASSPASGGPYEQFF
DNA: TGCGCCAGCAGCCCGGCTAGCGGGGGGCCATATGAGCAGTTCTTC
D: TRBD2
J: TRBJ2-1
V: TRBV5-1
size: NA

CDR3: CASSRKRDRLYEQYF
DNA: TGTGCCAGCAGTAGAAAGCGGGACAGACTCTACGAGCAGTACTTC
D: NA
J: TRBJ2-7
V: TRBV3-1
size: few

CDR3: CASSFQGDNSPLHF
DNA: TGTGCCAGCAGCTTCCAGGGAGATAATTCACCCCTCCACTTT
D: NA
J: TRBJ1-6
V: TRBV4-2
size: NA

CDR3: CASRPKSGAHWNEQFF
DNA: TGTGCCAGCAGACCCAAATCAGGGGCCCATTGGAATGAGCAGTTCTTC
D: NA
J: TRBJ2-1
V: TRBV7-9
size: few

CDR3: CASRSKGHVLTF
DNA: TGTGCCAGCAGATCAAAGGGTCACGTCCTGACTTTC
D: NA
J: TRBJ2-6
V: TRBV7-9
size: NA

CDR3: CSASGTGSNQPQHF
DNA: TGCAGTGCTAGTGGGACAGGTAGCAATCAGCCCCAGCATTTT
D: TRBD1
J: TRBJ1-5
V: TRBV20-1
size: many

CDR3: CASSYSTLRPGPGYTF
DNA: TGTGCCAGCAGTTACTCGACCCTACGGCCGGGGCCCGGCTACACCTTC
D: NA
J: TRBJ1-2
V: TRBV6-5
size: many

CDR3: CASSAYRGHEQYF
DNA: TGTGCCAGCAGCGCCTACAGGGGCCACGAGCAGTACTTC
D: TRBD1
J: TRBJ2-7
V: TRBV13
size: NA

CDR3: CASSLGQGADTQYF
DNA: TGTGCCAGCAGCTTAGGACAGGGGGCAGATACGCAGTATTTT
D: TRBD1
J: TRBJ2-3
V: TRBV5-1
size: many

CDR3: CASFRQENTGELFF
DNA: TGTGCCAGCTTCCGGCAGGAGAACACCGGGGAGCTGTTTTTT
D: NA
J: TRBJ2-2
V: TRBV7-9
size: NA